The 24 T cell receptor beta chains given below trace back to one sample, sequenced in a study of shared clonotypes between healthy human individuals (TCRdb year 2020). CD8 naive samples were CD45RO-negative cells positively selected for CCR7, giving a CD45RA+CCR7+ population that excluded TemRA cells. Library prep was done by the immunoSEQ multiplex PCR assay. Not all clones reach the TCRdb copy of this immuneACCESS table, which keeps in-frame sequences only. Checked studies attribute under half of the gap to unresolved V genes and leave the rest unexplained. The sample table holds 1.5 million to 2.5 million clones, of which 85% to 95% were seen once. The ten largest account for around 1.2% of the sample. Material for sequencing was naive CD8+ T cells sorted from blood. This specimen's cell subset or site label, interpreted: CD45RA+CCR7+. The receptors derive from a young man in good health.

This clone was picked up one time. This rearrangement joins TRBV29-1 to TRBJ2-7, with TRBD1 matching over 9 bases. The germline gives CDR1 SQVTM, CDR2 ANQGSEA. CDR3 length equals 15 residues. V lost 6 bases and J lost 4; bases outside the gene matches: 13. Here the CDR3 DNA reads TGCAGCGTAGAACTGGACAGGGGACTTTCTTACGAGCAGTACTTC. Amino acid sequence: CSVELDRGLSYEQYF.

The chain uses TRBV7-9 and TRBJ2-1, with 9 bases lining up with TRBD2. The germline CDR1 and CDR2 sequences are SEHNR and FQNEAQ (reference sequence). Trimming at V came to 5 bases and at J to 4 bases, leaving 15 bases not matched to a gene. There are 18 residues in the CDR3. The CDR3 DNA follows: TGTGCCAGCAGCGCCCAGCCCCTAGCGGGAATCATGTACAATGAGCAGTTCTTC. It translates to CASSAQPLAGIMYNEQFF.

The chain has TRBV7-2 and TRBJ2-5, with 13 positions matching TRBD2. The CDR3 contains 18 residues. Germline lookup yields CDR1 SGHTA and CDR2 FQGNSA. With 3 bases clipped from V and 2 bases from J, the junction kept 9 bases outside the gene matches. The CDR3 nucleotides are TGTGCCAGCAGCTTCTCGGGACTAGCGGGGTACCGGCAAGAGACCCAGTACTTC. This encodes CASSFSGLAGYRQETQYF.

The V and J genes are TRBV7-8 and TRBJ2-7; D is perhaps TRBD2 (6 bases). The CDR3 totals 15 residues. Trimming stripped 4 bases from V and 5 bases from J, with 18 bases between. The germline V gene has CDR1 SGHVS and CDR2 FQNEAQ. CDR3 loop: CASSYPGAEGDEQYF. The CDR3 nucleotides are TGTGCCAGCAGCTATCCGGGAGCGGAGGGTGACGAGCAGTACTTC.

The chain carries TRBV13 and TRBJ1-6, with 7 bases that match TRBD1. V lost 0 bases, J lost 8 bases, and 4 bases stayed unmatched. Germline V CDR1 and CDR2: PRHDT, FYEKMQ (reference sequence). The CDR3 sequence is 15 residues long. CDR3 amino acids: CASSLGDRVDSPLHF. CDR3 in DNA: TGTGCCAGCAGCTTAGGAGACAGGGTGGATTCACCCCTCCACTTT.

Regarding this clone: Other DNA sequences within the sample encode an identical CDR3. V usage is TRBV29-1 and J usage is TRBJ1-4, with no clear D. V dropped 4 bases and J dropped 8 bases, with 5 bases sitting between them. This CDR3 is 10 amino acids long. Germline CDR1 and CDR2: SQVTM and ANQGSEA. This CDR3 is CSVGNEKLFF. DNA of the CDR3: TGCAGCGTTGGAAACGAAAAACTGTTTTTT.

The chain recombines TRBV10-2 with TRBJ2-7, with a tentative D call TRBD2 (6 bases). The length of the CDR3 is 16 residues. V gave up 7 bases and J gave up 2 bases, with 21 bases separating them. In germline, CDR1 is WSHSY, CDR2 SAAADI. CDR3 in amino acids: CASNGGTGKVTYEQYF. Written as DNA, the CDR3 is TGCGCCAGCAATGGGGGGACGGGAAAGGTAACCTACGAGCAGTACTTC.

The chain couples TRBV27 to TRBJ2-7; TRBD1 or TRBD2 may be the D gene (5 bases each). This CDR3 spans 14 amino acids. Trimming took 7 bases from V and 2 from J, leaving 15 bases between them. Germline V gives CDR1 MNHEY, CDR2 SMNVEV (reference sequence). CDR3 loop: CASTSGADTYEQYF. In nucleotides, the CDR3 is TGTGCCAGCACCTCCGGGGCTGATACCTACGAGCAGTACTTC.

The chain uses TRBV10-3 and TRBJ2-3; D is perhaps TRBD1 (6 bases). The length of the CDR3 is 15 residues. CDR1 and CDR2 (germline): ENHRY, SYGVKD. Trimming removed 3 bases from V and 2 bases from J, with 12 bases in between. The CDR3: CAISDRGFLTDTQYF. CDR3 DNA sequence: TGTGCCATCAGTGACAGGGGCTTCCTCACAGATACGCAGTATTTT.

The table lists this clone with a count of one. This chain connects TRBV30 to TRBJ2-2; perhaps TRBD2 as D (5 bases). The germline V gene has CDR1 GTSNPN and CDR2 SVGIG (reference sequence). The CDR3 loop spans 17 amino acids. Trimming cost V 1 base and J 0 bases, with 15 bases left between them. The CDR3 spells CAWSAEPGKPNTGELFF. The CDR3 DNA is TGTGCCTGGAGTGCGGAACCGGGAAAGCCGAACACCGGGGAGCTGTTTTTT. The full variable domain, its missing parts supplied by reference TRBV30 and TRBJ2-2, is SQTIHQWPATLVQPVGSPLSLECTVEGTSNPNLYWYRQAAGRGLQLLFYSVGIGQISSEVPQNLSASRPQDRQFILSSKKLLLSDSGFYLCAWSAEPGKPNTGELFFGEGSRLTVL.

On this clone: This CDR3 is also generated by other DNA sequences in the sample. The J gene is TRBJ2-7, the V gene TRBV7-9, with unresolved D. V was cut by 0 bases and J by 3 bases, with 6 bases left in between. The V gene's germline CDR1 is SEHNR and CDR2 FQNEAQ (reference sequence). CDR3 length: 13 amino acids. The CDR3 DNA sequence: TGTGCCAGCAGCTTAGCGAGAGGCTACGAGCAGTACTTC. Encoded protein: CASSLARGYEQYF.

The chain combines TRBV29-1 with TRBJ2-3; D gene unclear. V gave up 6 bases and J gave up 4 bases, with 14 bases separating them. Germline CDR1 is SQVTM and CDR2 is ANQGSEA. The CDR3 sequence is 13 residues long. The CDR3 DNA sequence: TGCAGCGTAGACCCTCTAGAGGCAGATACGCAGTATTTT. This gives the protein CSVDPLEADTQYF.

The chain uses TRBV13 and TRBJ2-3; 14 bases fit TRBD2. This CDR3 has 15 residues. Trimming took 5 bases from V and 4 from J; bases not matched to a gene: 2. Germline V gene data show CDR1 as PRHDT and CDR2 as FYEKMQ (reference sequence). CDR3 residues: CASSMGLAGADTQYF. The CDR3 DNA sequence: TGTGCCAGCAGCATGGGACTAGCGGGGGCAGATACGCAGTATTTT.

The chain combines TRBV6-6 with TRBJ2-7; D possibly corresponds to TRBD1 (5 bases). With 4 bases removed from V and 0 bases from J, the gap between germline ends came to 10 bases. Germline CDR1 is MNHNY and CDR2 is SVGAGI (reference sequence). This CDR3 has 14 residues. CDR3 sequence: CASSSTGHSYEQYF. In nucleotides, the CDR3 is TGTGCCAGCAGTTCCACAGGTCACTCCTACGAGCAGTACTTC.

The chain couples TRBV28 to TRBJ1-2; unclear D gene. Germline CDR1 reads MDHEN; CDR2 reads SYDVKM. The CDR3 sequence is 15 residues long. V was pared by 2 bases and J by 4 bases, with 14 bases between. The CDR3 region has the DNA TGTGCCAGCAGTTTAGGCCCGGATTATATCTATGGCTACACCTTC. Its protein is CASSLGPDYIYGYTF.

V is TRBV5-6 and J is TRBJ2-3; D is possibly TRBD1 or TRBD2 (5 bases each). This CDR3 is built from 17 residues. Germline values: CDR1 SGHDT, CDR2 YYEEEE. Trimming shortened V by 0 bases and J by 2 bases, and 16 bases separated the two germline ends. CDR3 bases: TGTGCCAGCAGCTTGGGGGACGGTCCTTGGGCCACAGATACGCAGTATTTT. Its translation is CASSLGDGPWATDTQYF.

The V gene is TRBV29-1, the J gene TRBJ1-1; D is undetermined. V lost 0 bases and J lost 3, with 11 bases in between. The CDR3 has 14 residues. Germline V lookup: CDR1 SQVTM, CDR2 ANQGSEA. The CDR3 spells CSVEEVDTYTEAFF. In nucleotides, the CDR3 is TGCAGCGTTGAAGAAGTGGATACGTACACTGAAGCTTTCTTT.

The J gene is TRBJ1-2, the V gene TRBV5-7; 8 bases fit TRBD1. TRBV5-7 is an ORF for which the function is uncertain. V gave up 1 base and J gave up 4 bases; unmatched junction bases: 18. This CDR3 has 19 amino acids. The CDR3: CASSLKAGGPMEVSYGYTF. The CDR3, as DNA: TGTGCCAGCAGCTTGAAGGCAGGGGGCCCAATGGAGGTTTCCTATGGCTACACCTTC.

V usage is TRBV11-2 and J usage is TRBJ2-7; D gene unclear. V lost 0 bases, J lost 7 bases, and 13 bases lay in between. From germline, CDR1 is SGHAT and CDR2 FQNNGV. The CDR3 is made up of 14 amino acids. Written as DNA, the CDR3 is TGTGCCAGCAGCTTAGAGGTGGTCATTGAGGAGCAGTACTTC. Protein sequence: CASSLEVVIEEQYF.

This clone was observed once. The chain employs TRBV19 and TRBJ1-5; D gene unclear. Germline V lookup: CDR1 LNHDA, CDR2 SQIVND (reference sequence). Between the trimmed V and J ends, which lost 1 base and 5 bases, there was a span of 18 bases. The CDR3 contains 17 residues. The CDR3 coding sequence is TGTGCCAGTAGTATAGGAGGACCGGGGATGGGCGATCAGCCCCAGCATTTT. Translation: CASSIGGPGMGDQPQHF.

V is TRBV7-9 and J is TRBJ2-1, with TRBD2 matching 10 bases. CDR3 length: 15 amino acids. V was pared by 2 bases and J by 7 bases, with 5 bases of the junction left unmatched. Germline loops: CDR1 SEHNR, CDR2 FQNEAQ (reference sequence). The CDR3 sequence: CASSLLAGAGNEQFF. In DNA, the CDR3 is TGTGCCAGCAGCTTACTAGCGGGGGCGGGTAATGAGCAGTTCTTC.

V and J are TRBV6-5 and TRBJ1-1; D unclear. The V gene's germline CDR1 is MNHEY and CDR2 SVGAGI. Between the trimmed V and J ends, which lost 6 bases and 8 bases, there was a span of 10 bases. The CDR3 extends over 11 amino acids. The CDR3 loop reads CASSRDGEAFF. CDR3 sequence (DNA): TGTGCCAGCAGCCGGGATGGGGAAGCTTTCTTT.

The V call is TRBV6-1, the J call TRBJ2-5; D may correspond to TRBD1 or TRBD2 (6 bases each). V was cut by 6 bases and J by 5 bases, with 10 bases left in between. The CDR3 covers 12 residues. CDR1 and CDR2 (germline): MNHNS, SASEGT. CDR3 region: CASRGAGETQYF. The DNA of the CDR3 is TGTGCCAGCAGGGGGGCGGGGGAGACCCAGTACTTC.

In the case of this clone: The junction and the germline gene differ at one end; a read error may be behind it. V usage is TRBV5-4 and J usage is TRBJ2-1; D may be TRBD2 (6 bases). The CDR3 length is 15 residues. The germline V gene encodes CDR1 SGHNT and CDR2 YYREEE (reference sequence). As DNA, the CDR3 is TGTGCCAGCAGCTTGGTGCCGGGAGCCTACTATGAGCAGTTCTTC. Protein: CASSLVPGAYYEQFF.